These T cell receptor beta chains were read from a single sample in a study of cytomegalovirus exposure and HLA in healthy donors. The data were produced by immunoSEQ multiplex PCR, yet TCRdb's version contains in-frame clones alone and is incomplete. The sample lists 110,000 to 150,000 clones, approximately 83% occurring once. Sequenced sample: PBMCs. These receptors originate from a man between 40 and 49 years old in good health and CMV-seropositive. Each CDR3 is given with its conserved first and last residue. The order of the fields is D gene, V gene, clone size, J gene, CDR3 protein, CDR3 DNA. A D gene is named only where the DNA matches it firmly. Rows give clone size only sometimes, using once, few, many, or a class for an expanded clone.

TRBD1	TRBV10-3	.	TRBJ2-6	CAIRTGATGSGANVLTF	TGTGCCATCAGGACAGGGGCGACCGGCTCTGGGGCCAACGTCCTGACTTTC
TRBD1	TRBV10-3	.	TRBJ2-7	CATLGQATYEQYF	TGTGCCACCTTGGGACAGGCGACCTACGAGCAGTACTTC
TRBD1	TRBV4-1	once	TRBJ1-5	CASSHRTGASNQPQHF	TGCGCCAGCAGCCACCGGACAGGGGCGAGCAATCAGCCCCAGCATTTT
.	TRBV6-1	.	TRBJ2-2	CASSEGPNTGELFF	TGTGCCAGCAGTGAAGGGCCGAACACCGGGGAGCTGTTTTTT
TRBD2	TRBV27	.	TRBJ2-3	CASSLPSGGSGTQYF	TGTGCCAGCAGTTTACCTAGCGGGGGGAGTGGTACGCAGTATTTT
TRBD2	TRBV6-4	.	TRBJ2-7	CASGASGYEQYF	TGTGCCAGCGGCGCTAGCGGCTACGAGCAGTACTTC
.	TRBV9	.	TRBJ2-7	CASSITDSPNEQYF	TGTGCCAGCAGCATAACGGACAGTCCCAACGAGCAGTACTTC
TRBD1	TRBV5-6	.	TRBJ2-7	CASSLLRDRARYEQYF	TGTGCCAGCAGCTTGCTCAGGGACAGGGCGAGGTACGAGCAGTACTTC
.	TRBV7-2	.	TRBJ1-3	CASSWDSAGTSGNTIYF	TGTGCCAGCAGCTGGGACTCCGCCGGGACCTCTGGAAACACCATATATTTT
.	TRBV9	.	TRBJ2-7	CASSVATAASSYEQYF	TGTGCCAGCAGCGTAGCTACTGCGGCAAGCTCCTACGAGCAGTACTTC
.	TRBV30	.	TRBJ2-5	CAWSVKGWAQYF	TGTGCCTGGAGTGTAAAGGGGTGGGCCCAGTACTTC
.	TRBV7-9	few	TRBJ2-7	CSSSPDSYEQYF	TGTTCCAGCAGCCCGGACAGCTACGAGCAGTACTTC
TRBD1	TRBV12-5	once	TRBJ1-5	CASGLVRTGGNFQPQHF	TGTGCTAGTGGTTTGGTGCGGACAGGGGGCAACTTTCAGCCCCAGCATTTT
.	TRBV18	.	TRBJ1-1	CASSISRELTEAFF	TGTGCCAGCTCAATCAGTCGGGAACTCACTGAAGCTTTCTTT
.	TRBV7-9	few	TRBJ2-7	CASSPWGGINYEQYF	TGTGCCAGCAGCCCGTGGGGCGGCATAAACTACGAGCAGTACTTC
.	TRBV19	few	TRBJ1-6	CASIQDSSYNSPLHF	TGTGCCAGTATCCAGGATAGCTCCTATAATTCACCCCTCCACTTT
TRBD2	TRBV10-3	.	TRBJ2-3	CAIMSGGDTQYF	TGTGCCATCATGAGCGGGGGCGATACGCAGTATTTT
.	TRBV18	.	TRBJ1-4	CASSQGQTTNEKLFF	TGTGCCAGCTCCCAAGGACAGACAACTAATGAAAAACTGTTTTTT
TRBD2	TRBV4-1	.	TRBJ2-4	CASSQGRGGGFRNIQYF	TGCGCCAGCAGCCAAGGGAGGGGCGGGGGGTTTCGGAACATTCAGTACTTC
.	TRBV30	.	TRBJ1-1	CAWSVGGAERTEAFF	TGTGCCTGGAGTGTGGGGGGGGCAGAGAGGACTGAAGCTTTCTTT
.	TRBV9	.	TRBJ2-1	CASSPRGGTHYNEQFF	TGTGCCAGCAGCCCGAGGGGCGGGACCCACTACAATGAGCAGTTCTTC
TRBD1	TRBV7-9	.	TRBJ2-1	CASSLTGANEQFF	TGTGCCAGCAGCTTAACAGGGGCGAATGAGCAGTTCTTC
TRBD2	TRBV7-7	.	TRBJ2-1	CASSPAGASGNEQFF	TGTGCTAGCAGCCCTGCCGGGGCTAGCGGCAATGAGCAGTTCTTC
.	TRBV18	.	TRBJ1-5	CASSSGQRPQHF	TGTGCCAGCTCATCAGGACAGAGGCCCCAGCATTTT
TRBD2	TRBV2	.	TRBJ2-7	CASSLGGDLYEQYF	TGTGCCAGCAGTTTGGGAGGGGATTTGTACGAGCAGTACTTC
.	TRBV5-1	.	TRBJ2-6	CASSLDGSGANVLTF	TGCGCCAGCAGCTTGGACGGCTCTGGGGCCAACGTCCTGACTTTC
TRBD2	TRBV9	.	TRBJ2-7	CASSVAGGPSYEQYF	TGTGCCAGTTCGGTAGCGGGAGGGCCTTCGTACGAGCAGTACTTC
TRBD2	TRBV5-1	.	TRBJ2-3	CASSLALAESDTQYF	TGCGCCAGCAGCTTGGCACTAGCGGAGTCAGATACGCAGTATTTT
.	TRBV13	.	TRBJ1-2	CASSTRQSIYGYTF	TGTGCCAGCAGTACGAGACAGTCCATCTATGGCTACACCTTC
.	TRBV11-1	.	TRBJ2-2	CASSPGGWALNTGELFF	TGTGCCAGCAGCCCCGGTGGGTGGGCCCTCAACACCGGGGAGCTGTTTTTT
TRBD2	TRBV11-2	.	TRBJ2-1	CASSQGLAYNEQFF	TGTGCCAGCAGCCAGGGACTAGCCTACAATGAGCAGTTCTTC
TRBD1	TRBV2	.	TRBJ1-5	CASSVWTGSNQPQHF	TGTGCCAGCAGTGTCTGGACAGGTAGCAATCAGCCCCAGCATTTT
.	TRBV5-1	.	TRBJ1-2	CASSLARGVREGYTF	TGCGCCAGCAGCTTGGCCAGGGGAGTAAGGGAAGGCTACACCTTC
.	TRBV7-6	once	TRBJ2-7	CASSLTLALGEQYF	TGTGCCAGCAGCTTAACCCTAGCGCTCGGCGAGCAGTACTTC
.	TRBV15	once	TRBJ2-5	CATSRDGQQETQYF	TGTGCCACCAGCAGAGATGGACAGCAAGAGACCCAGTACTTC
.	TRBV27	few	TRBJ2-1	CASSLYGGTEQFF	TGTGCCAGCAGTTTATACGGGGGTACTGAGCAGTTCTTC
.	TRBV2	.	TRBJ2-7	CASSVFREQYF	TGTGCCAGCAGTGTGTTTCGCGAGCAGTACTTC
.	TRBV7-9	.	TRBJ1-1	CASTLSDGSEAFF	TGTGCCAGCACCCTCTCCGATGGCTCTGAAGCTTTCTTT
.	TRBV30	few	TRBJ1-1	CAWLGGLAFF	TGTGCCTGGCTGGGGGGGTTAGCTTTCTTT
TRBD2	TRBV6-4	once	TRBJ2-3	CASSGSGTSGSRGTDTQYF	TGTGCCAGCAGTGGCTCCGGGACTAGCGGGTCTAGGGGCACAGATACGCAGTATTTT
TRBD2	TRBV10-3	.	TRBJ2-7	CATDPGLAGYEQYF	TGTGCCACCGACCCGGGACTAGCGGGGTACGAGCAGTACTTC
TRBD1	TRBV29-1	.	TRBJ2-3	CSVEPSEGQGSRTQYF	TGCAGCGTTGAACCCTCGGAGGGACAGGGATCGCGGACGCAGTATTTT
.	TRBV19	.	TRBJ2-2	CASSTRERNTGELFF	TGTGCCAGTAGCACTAGGGAAAGGAACACCGGGGAGCTGTTTTTT
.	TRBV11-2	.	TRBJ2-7	CASSLVGSSYEQYF	TGTGCCAGCAGCTTAGTAGGGAGTAGCTACGAGCAGTACTTC
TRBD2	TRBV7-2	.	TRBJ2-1	CASSLVASGGGEQFF	TGTGCCAGCAGCTTAGTCGCTAGCGGGGGCGGTGAGCAGTTCTTC
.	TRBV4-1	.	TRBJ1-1	CASSRSGMNTEAFF	TGCGCCAGCAGCCGCTCCGGGATGAACACTGAAGCTTTCTTT